This T cell receptor beta chain was identified in a study of CD8 T cells in Susac syndrome. RNA amounts of about 0.5 to 1 ug underwent reverse transcription with random hexamers. MiXCR was run by TCRdb on the immunoSEQ multiplex PCR reads, yielding one entry per CDR3 protein. This table has 190,000 or so distinct CDR3 sequences, roughly 94% appearing once. TEMRA cells were FACS-enriched, unlike CD8+ and CD4+ T cells, which were negatively isolated. The origin of this receptor is a human donor with multiple sclerosis. The sample consisted of CD4+ T cells from PBMCs.

The CDR3 sequence: CASSLPRTGRRNQKLFF. The CDR3 DNA sequence: TGCGCCAGCAGCCTGCCCCGGACAGGGAGGAGGAATCAAAAACTGTTTTTT. The V and J genes are TRBV4-1 and TRBJ1-4, with 8 nucleotides matching TRBD1. The germline gives CDR1 MGHRA, CDR2 YSYEKL. The CDR3 is 17 residues long. V lost 4 bases to trimming and J lost 9 bases; unmatched junction nucleotides: 16.